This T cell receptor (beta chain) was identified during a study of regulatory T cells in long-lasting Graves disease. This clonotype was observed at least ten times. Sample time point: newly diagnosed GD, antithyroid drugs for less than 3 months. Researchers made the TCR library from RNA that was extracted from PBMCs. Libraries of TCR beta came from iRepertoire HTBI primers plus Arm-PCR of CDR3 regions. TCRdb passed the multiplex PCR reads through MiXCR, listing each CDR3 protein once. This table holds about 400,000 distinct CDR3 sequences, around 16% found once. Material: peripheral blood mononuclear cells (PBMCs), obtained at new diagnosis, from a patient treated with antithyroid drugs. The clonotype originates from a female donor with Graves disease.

This CDR3 is CASSPWTGANEKLFF. The CDR3 DNA sequence: TGTGCCAGCAGCCCGTGGACAGGGGCTAATGAAAAACTGTTTTTT. V gene TRBV7-2 combines with J gene TRBJ1-4; 9 bases match TRBD1. The CDR3 is 15 amino acids. Trimming removed 5 bases from V and 3 bases from J; junction bases left unmatched: 4. Germline V gives CDR1 SGHTA, CDR2 FQGNSA.